This paragraph reports one TCR beta chain. Its antigen is unidentified. The data belong to a study of cytomegalovirus exposure and HLA in healthy donors. The PCR used 60 Vbeta and 13 Jbeta primers. Original analysis: About 12 million shared chains were among the roughly 78 million unique TCR beta chains that a later analysis counted. Clones were read by immunoSEQ multiplex PCR, and TCRdb kept only the in-frame ones, dropping some. For V, J and clone size, that table is used; D and trimming come from the DNA. The sample lists 95,000 to 150,000 clones; roughly 78% were seen once. CDR3 size: 16 residues. Germline CDR1 is SNHLY and CDR2 is FYNNEI. The trim removed 1 base at V and 4 bases at J, leaving 3 bases unmatched. Broader study findings: Specific recognition of CMV antigens was confirmed in vitro for a few chains (all CMV-associated).

The sequence was obtained from a man aged 30 to 45 in good health and CMV-seropositive. The sequencing sample was made of PBMCs. The chain recombines TRBV2 with TRBJ2-5, with TRBD2 identical over 13 bases. DNA for the CDR3: TGTGCCAGCAGTGAAGGGACTAGCGGGGGTCTAGAGACCCAGTACTTC. It is translated as CASSEGTSGGLETQYF.